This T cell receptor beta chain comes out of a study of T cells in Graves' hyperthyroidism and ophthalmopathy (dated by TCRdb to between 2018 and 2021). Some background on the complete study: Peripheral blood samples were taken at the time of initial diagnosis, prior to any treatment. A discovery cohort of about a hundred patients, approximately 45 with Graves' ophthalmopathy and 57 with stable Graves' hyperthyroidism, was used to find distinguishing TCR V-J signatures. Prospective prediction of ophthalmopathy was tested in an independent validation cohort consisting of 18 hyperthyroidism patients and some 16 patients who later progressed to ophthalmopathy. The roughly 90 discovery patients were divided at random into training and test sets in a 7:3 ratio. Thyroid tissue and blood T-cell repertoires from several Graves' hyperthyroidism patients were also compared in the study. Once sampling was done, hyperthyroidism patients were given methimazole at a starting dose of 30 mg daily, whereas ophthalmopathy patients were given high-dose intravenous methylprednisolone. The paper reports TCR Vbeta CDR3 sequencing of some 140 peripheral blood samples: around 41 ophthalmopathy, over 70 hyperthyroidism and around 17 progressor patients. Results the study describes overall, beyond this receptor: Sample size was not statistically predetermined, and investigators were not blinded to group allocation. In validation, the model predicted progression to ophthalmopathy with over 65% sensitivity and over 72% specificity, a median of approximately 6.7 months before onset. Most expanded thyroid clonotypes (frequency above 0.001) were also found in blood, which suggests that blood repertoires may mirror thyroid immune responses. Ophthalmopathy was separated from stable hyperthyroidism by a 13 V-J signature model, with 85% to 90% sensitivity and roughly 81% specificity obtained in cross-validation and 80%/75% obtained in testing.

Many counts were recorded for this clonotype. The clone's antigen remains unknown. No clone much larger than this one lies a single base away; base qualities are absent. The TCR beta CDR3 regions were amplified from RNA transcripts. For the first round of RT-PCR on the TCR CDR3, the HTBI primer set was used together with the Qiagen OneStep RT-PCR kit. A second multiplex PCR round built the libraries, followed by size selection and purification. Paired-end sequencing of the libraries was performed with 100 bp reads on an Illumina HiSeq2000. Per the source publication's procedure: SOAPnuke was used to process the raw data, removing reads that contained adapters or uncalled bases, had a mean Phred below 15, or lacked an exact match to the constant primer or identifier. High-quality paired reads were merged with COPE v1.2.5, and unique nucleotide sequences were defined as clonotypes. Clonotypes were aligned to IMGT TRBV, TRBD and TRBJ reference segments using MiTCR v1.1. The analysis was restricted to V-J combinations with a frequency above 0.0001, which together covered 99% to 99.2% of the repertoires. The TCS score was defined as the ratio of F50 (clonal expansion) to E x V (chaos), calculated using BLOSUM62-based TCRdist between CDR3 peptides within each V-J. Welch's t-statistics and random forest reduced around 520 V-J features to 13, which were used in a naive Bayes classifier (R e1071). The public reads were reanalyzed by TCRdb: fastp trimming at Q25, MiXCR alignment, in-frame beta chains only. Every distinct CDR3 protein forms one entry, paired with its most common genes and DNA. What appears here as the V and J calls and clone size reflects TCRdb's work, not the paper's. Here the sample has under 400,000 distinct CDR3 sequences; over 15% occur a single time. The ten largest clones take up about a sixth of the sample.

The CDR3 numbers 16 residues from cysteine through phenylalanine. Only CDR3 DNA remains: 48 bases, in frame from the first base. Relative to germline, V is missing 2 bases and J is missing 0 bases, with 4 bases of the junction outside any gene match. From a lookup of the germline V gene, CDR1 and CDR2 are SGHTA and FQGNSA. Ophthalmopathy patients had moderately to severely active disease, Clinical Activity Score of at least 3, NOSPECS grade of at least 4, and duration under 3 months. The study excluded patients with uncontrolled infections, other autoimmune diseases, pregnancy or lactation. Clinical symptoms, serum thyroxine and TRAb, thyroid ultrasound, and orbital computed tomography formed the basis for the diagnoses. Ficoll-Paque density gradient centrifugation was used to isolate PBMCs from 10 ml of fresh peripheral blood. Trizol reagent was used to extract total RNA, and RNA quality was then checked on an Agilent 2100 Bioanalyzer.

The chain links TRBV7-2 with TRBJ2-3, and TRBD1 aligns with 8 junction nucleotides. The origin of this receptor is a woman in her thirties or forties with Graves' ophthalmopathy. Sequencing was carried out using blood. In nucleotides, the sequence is TGTGCCAGCAGCTTAAGGACAGGGAGGAGCACAGATACGCAGTATTTT. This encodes CASSLRTGRSTDTQYF.